Here is one T cell receptor (beta chain) with its context. This sample is drawn from a study of blood T cell repertoires in COVID-19. Sequencing was performed with immunoSEQ multiplex PCR; in TCRdb, only in-frame clones are kept and a portion is missing. The table lists about 110,000 clones, 70% to 85% of them singletons. V shed 5 bases, J shed 2 bases, and the junction held 4 bases outside the gene matches. This CDR3 is built from 14 residues. Germline-derived CDR1 and CDR2 are SGHDN and FVKESK. This chain joins TRBV14 and TRBJ2-3; 7 nucleotides align to TRBD1. The sequenced material came from peripheral blood. The TCR was taken from a woman of 80 years or more with active or convalescent COVID-19. CDR3 nucleotides: TGTGCCAGCAGCTTCGACAGGGTCACAGATACGCAGTATTTT. This translates into CASSFDRVTDTQYF.